This T cell receptor (beta chain) appears in the sequencing data of a study of cytomegalovirus exposure and HLA in healthy donors. Background on the study: Some 85 million unique TCRs, all from HLA-typed donors, were included in an early release of the data.

This CDR3 is 15 amino acids long. The germline CDR1 and CDR2 sequences are LGHNA and YNFKEQ. The ends lost 0 bases at V and 5 bases at J; junction bases unmatched: 4. Researchers ran the PCR with 60 Vbeta and 13 Jbeta primers. Produced via immunoSEQ multiplex PCR; TCRdb's table is partial and in-frame only. The table shows 150,000 to 200,000 clones, with about 77% occurring only once. General study findings and limits: Segments of the TCR beta V type were, in most cases, productive about 87% or about 30% of the time in an earlier analysis. In vitro experiments confirmed that a few CMV-associated chains were specific for CMV antigens.

Comment on this clone: The antigen is not known.

The chain couples TRBV4-2 to TRBJ2-1, with 7 bases that match TRBD2. Sequenced sample: PBMCs. The TCR originated in a man younger than 35 in good health and CMV-seropositive. This CDR3 is CASSQEGGVDNEQFF. For the CDR3, the DNA is TGTGCCAGCAGCCAAGAGGGGGGGGTAGACAATGAGCAGTTCTTC.